The 10 T cell receptor beta chains given below trace back to one sample, sequenced in a study of T cells in Graves' hyperthyroidism and ophthalmopathy. It was RNA transcripts that yielded the amplified TCR beta CDR3 regions. First-round RT-PCR with HTBI primers amplified the TCR CDR3 region. TCRdb re-derived calls from the multiplex PCR reads in MiXCR, one entry per CDR3 protein. Here the sample spans approximately 700,000 distinct CDR3 sequences, roughly 15% being singletons. Sequencing was done on a sample of blood. These receptors were obtained from a man younger than 35 with Graves' hyperthyroidism.

This clonotype came up many times. This chain joins TRBV20-1 and TRBJ2-7; D is unclear. Per the germline V gene, CDR1 is DFQATT and CDR2 is SNEGSKA (reference sequence). CDR3 size: 13 residues. V was clipped by 6 bases and J by 7 bases, with 19 bases between them. CDR3 region: CSAVTSPWSEQYF. The CDR3 coding sequence is TGCAGTGCGGTGACCAGCCCCTGGTCGGAGCAGTACTTC.

There are a few counts of this clonotype. This chain links TRBV28 with TRBJ2-7, with D perhaps assigned TRBD1 or TRBD2 (6 bases each). This CDR3 is built from 12 residues. V was clipped by 9 bases and J by 6 bases, with 15 bases between them. Looked up from germline, CDR1 is MDHEN and CDR2 is SYDVKM. The chain's CDR3 is CASTQGGGEQYF. The CDR3 DNA reads TGTGCCAGTACACAGGGAGGAGGCGAGCAGTACTTC. Drawing the rest from reference TRBV28 and TRBJ2-7, the complete variable domain is DVKVTQSSRYLVKRTGEKVFLECVQDMDHENMFWYRQDPGLGLRLIYFSYDVKMKEKGDIPEGYSVSREKKERFSLILESASTNQTSMYLCASTQGGGEQYFGPGTRLTVT.

There are many counts of this clonotype. The CDR3 DNA is TGTGCCAGCAGGGGGGGGACAGGTCGAACTGGGGCCAACGTCCTGACTTTC. Translation: CASRGGTGRTGANVLTF. J is TRBJ2-6 and V is TRBV2, with a tentative D call TRBD1 (8 bases). V was clipped by 6 bases and J by 2 bases, with 17 bases between them. Germline V lookup: CDR1 SNHLY, CDR2 FYNNEI. This CDR3 has 17 amino acids.

This clonotype appeared a few times. The V and J genes are TRBV5-1 and TRBJ1-6; 9 bases match TRBD1. The V and J ends lost 4 bases and 8 bases, in that order; junction bases with no gene match: 10. The length of the CDR3 is 16 residues. Germline CDR1 is SGHRS and CDR2 is YFSETQ. CDR3 sequence (DNA): TGCGCCAGCAGCGGCCGGACAGGGGCCGGGGATTCACCCCTCCACTTT. It specifies CASSGRTGAGDSPLHF.

In its sample, this clonotype was seen many times. The rearrangement links TRBV28 to TRBJ2-5, with 7 nucleotides matching TRBD1. The CDR3 consists of 14 residues. Germline CDR1 and CDR2: MDHEN and SYDVKM. The trim removed 6 bases at V and 5 bases at J, leaving 9 bases unmatched. The CDR3, as DNA: TGTGCCAGCAGACATACAGGGGATTGGGAGACCCAGTACTTC. Its protein product is CASRHTGDWETQYF.

Many counts were recorded for this clonotype. The chain uses TRBV28 and TRBJ1-1; D ambiguous. The CDR3 runs 12 residues. The ends were cut back, 2 bases at V and 8 bases at J, with 9 bases in the middle. Germline V gene sequence: CDR1 MDHEN, CDR2 SYDVKM. Here the CDR3 reads CASSLGIWEAFF. CDR3 nucleotides: TGTGCCAGCAGTTTAGGTATTTGGGAAGCTTTCTTT.

This clonotype was seen a few times. The V call is TRBV28, the J call TRBJ2-7, with no clear D. The V and J ends lost 8 bases and 0 bases respectively, with 20 bases between them. CDR1 and CDR2 (germline): MDHEN, SYDVKM. The CDR3 totals 16 residues. For the CDR3, the DNA is TGTGCCAGCTCCCTAGGTCGGCCGGAAAGCTCCTACGAGCAGTACTTC. Residues: CASSLGRPESSYEQYF.

This sequence joins TRBV29-1 and TRBJ2-2; D unresolved. Germline V gene sequence: CDR1 SQVTM, CDR2 ANQGSEA. The CDR3 is 11 amino acids. V gave up 2 bases and J gave up 4 bases, with 2 bases separating them. CDR3 in amino acids: CSVERTGELFF. CDR3 in DNA: TGCAGCGTTGAACGCACCGGGGAGCTGTTTTTT.

The gene calls are TRBV10-3 and TRBJ1-3, with D uncertain. CDR1 is ENHRY and CDR2 is SYGVKD in the germline V gene. V lost 6 bases and J 0 bases, leaving 9 bases between the germline ends. This CDR3 comprises 14 residues. The DNA of the CDR3 is TGTGCCATCAGCGACGGTAACTCTGGAAACACCATATATTTT. Its translation: CAISDGNSGNTIYF.

This clonotype was counted ten times or more. The chain is built from TRBV7-9 and TRBJ2-7, with D perhaps given as TRBD1 or TRBD2 (5 bases each). Between the trimmed V and J ends, which lost 5 bases and 6 bases, there was a span of 20 bases. Germline assignment: CDR1 SEHNR and CDR2 FQNEAQ (reference sequence). The CDR3 is 15 residues long. CDR3 loop: CASSPQAGRLVEQYF. CDR3 nucleotide sequence: TGTGCCAGCAGCCCGCAGGCAGGGAGATTGGTCGAGCAGTACTTC.